Described below is a single T cell receptor beta chain sequence and its context. As yet, its antigen is unknown. Assay used: immunoSEQ multiplex PCR; TCRdb lists only in-frame clones, some missing. Among tens of thousands of clones listed, almost 95% were seen once. The CDR3 totals 15 residues. Germline values: CDR1 SGHVS, CDR2 FNYEAQ. V lost 5 bases and J lost 1; bases outside the gene matches: 4. This specimen comes from a study of graft-versus-host responses after intestinal transplantation. Study context: Anti-thymocyte globulin induction was given to all recipients, followed by tacrolimus and steroids for 2 to 4 years.

Study-wide points: Allograft clonal ratios (graft-versus-host to host-versus-graft) were high in patients who had graft-donor T cell macrochimerism.

This receptor was taken from a human donor who was the organ donor for an intestinal transplant. The chain joins TRBV7-6 to TRBJ1-2, with 10 bases matching TRBD1. Sample: unstimulated CD4+ T cells sorted from spleen or lymph node cells, taken before transplant. The CDR3 here is CASSDRGRGNYGYTF. The CDR3 DNA sequence: TGTGCCAGCAGCGACAGGGGGCGGGGTAACTATGGCTACACCTTC.